Each of the 14 T cell receptor beta chains below was sequenced from the same sample in a study of a mutant IDH1 vaccine in newly diagnosed glioma. Sequenced by immunoSEQ multiplex PCR; TCRdb stores in-frame clones only, minus some. Of tens of thousands of clones listed, around 79% were seen once; the top ten hold about 5.2%. The time point here: baseline, week 1 (first vaccination visit). This sample's treatment: pre-vaccination baseline after standard-of-care therapy. Sequenced here: PBMCs, sampled from a glioma patient treated with radiotherapy, temozolomide or both. The source of these receptors is a man aged 35-49 years with glioma. Some clones in this sample may be carry-over from other donors' samples.

The J gene is TRBJ1-4, the V gene TRBV10-1; D unclear. Germline CDR1 reads WNHNN; CDR2 reads SYGVQD (reference sequence). This CDR3 is built from 13 residues. V lost 5 bases and J lost 5, with 9 bases in between. CDR3 DNA: TGCGCCAGCAGTAAACAGCAGAATGAAAAACTGTTTTTT. This codes for CASSKQQNEKLFF.

This clone occurred once. The chain is built from TRBV6-5 and TRBJ1-5; no firm D call. The CDR3 length is 14 residues. Germline CDR1 MNHEY, CDR2 SVGAGI. Trimming took 6 bases from V and 6 from J, leaving 15 bases between them. The DNA for the CDR3 is TGTGCCAGCAGAGCCGCGAGAGGGAGTCAGCCCCAGCATTTT. Translating it yields CASRAARGSQPQHF.

J is TRBJ1-2 and V is TRBV6-1, with a weak D call TRBD1 (6 bases). V was pared by 5 bases and J by 2 bases, with 12 bases between. Germline V gene lookup returns CDR1 MNHNS and CDR2 SASEGT. This CDR3 has 14 amino acids. The DNA of the CDR3 is TGTGCCAGCAGTCCACGGGGGCACAACTATGGCTACACCTTC. Protein product: CASSPRGHNYGYTF.

This chain connects TRBV19 to TRBJ2-4, with D perhaps TRBD2 (6 bases). The germline V and J ends were trimmed by 3 bases and 6 bases, with 9 bases remaining between them. In germline, CDR1 is LNHDA, CDR2 SQIVND (reference sequence). The length of the CDR3 is 13 residues. The DNA of the CDR3 is TGTGCCAGTAGTATGCCAGCGGGAAACATTCAGTACTTC. Translated: CASSMPAGNIQYF. Complete variable domain (other parts from reference TRBV19 and TRBJ2-4): DGGITQSPKYLFRKEGQNVTLSCEQNLNHDAMYWYRQDPGQGLRLIYYSQIVNDFQKGDIAEGYSVSREKKESFPLTVTSAQKNPTAFYLCASSMPAGNIQYFGAGTRLSVL.

The J gene is TRBJ1-2, the V gene TRBV7-8; D may be TRBD1 (5 bases). The CDR3 consists of 17 residues. Between the trimmed V and J ends, which lost 1 base and 5 bases, there was a span of 20 bases. Germline loops: CDR1 SGHVS, CDR2 FQNEAQ. The CDR3 reads CASSLGSIRGEGYGYTF. The CDR3 nucleotides are TGTGCCAGCAGCTTAGGTAGCATCCGAGGAGAGGGGTATGGCTACACCTTC.

Turning to this clone: The identical CDR3 is also encoded by other nucleotide sequences in the sample. V and J are TRBV7-9 and TRBJ1-2; D is unclear. Germline assignment: CDR1 SEHNR and CDR2 FQNEAQ (reference sequence). Trimming pared 4 bases from V and 1 base from J, leaving 7 bases between. This CDR3 is 13 amino acids long. CDR3 residues: CASSSSNNYGYTF. The CDR3 bases are TGTGCCAGCAGCTCGAGCAATAACTATGGCTACACCTTC.

Comments on this clone: Other DNA sequences in the sample encode the same CDR3. The chain carries TRBV5-1 and TRBJ1-2; no clear D gene. Deletions cut 0 bases from V and 6 bases from J, with 6 bases between. In germline, CDR1 is SGHRS, CDR2 YFSETQ. The CDR3 contains 12 residues. Here the CDR3 DNA reads TGCGCCAGCAGCTTGGATAGAGATGGCTACACCTTC. The encoded protein is CASSLDRDGYTF. Filled out from reference TRBV5-1 and TRBJ1-2, the complete variable domain reads KAGVTQTPRYLIKTRGQQVTLSCSPISGHRSVSWYQQTPGQGLQFLFEYFSETQRNKGNFPGRFSGRQFSNSRSEMNVSTLELGDSALYLCASSLDRDGYTFGSGTRLTVV.

This clone was found once. The chain carries TRBV13 and TRBJ2-3; D not resolved. This CDR3 contains 15 residues. Germline assignment: CDR1 PRHDT and CDR2 FYEKMQ (reference sequence). V gave up 0 bases and J gave up 0 bases, with 7 bases separating them. The DNA for the CDR3 is TGTGCCAGCAGCTTAGGAGCTAGGAGCACAGATACGCAGTATTTT. Protein sequence: CASSLGARSTDTQYF.

The CDR3 coding sequence is TGTGCCAGCAACCAGGGGCCGGAGACCCAGTACTTC. Its protein is CASNQGPETQYF. This chain uses TRBV7-9 with TRBJ2-5; a weak D match, TRBD1 (6 bases). Trimming cost V 7 bases and J 5 bases, with 11 bases left between them. Germline V gives CDR1 SEHNR, CDR2 FQNEAQ (reference sequence). This CDR3 comprises 12 residues.

The chain uses TRBV2 and TRBJ2-7; D is undetermined. The germline V gene has CDR1 SNHLY and CDR2 FYNNEI. The length of the CDR3 is 12 residues. V was cut by 4 bases and J by 4 bases, with 8 bases left in between. CDR3 coding DNA: TGTGCCAGCAGTGTTCTGGGTTACGAGCAGTACTTC. The encoded protein is CASSVLGYEQYF.

This clone is judged medium-sized (0.01 to 0.1%). The chain joins TRBV4-2 to TRBJ2-5; a possible D gene is TRBD2 (6 bases). V was pared by 1 base and J by 4 bases, with 10 bases between. Germline CDR1 and CDR2: LGHNA and YNFKEQ. The CDR3 is 14 residues long. CDR3 nucleotide sequence: TGTGCCAGCAGCCAAGGGAGGGTCGGAGAGACCCAGTACTTC. This sequence encodes CASSQGRVGETQYF.

The chain couples TRBV29-1 to TRBJ2-3; D unclear. The CDR3 consists of 11 residues. The germline V and J ends were trimmed by 8 bases and 6 bases, with 12 bases remaining between them. The germline CDR1 and CDR2 sequences are SQVTM and ANQGSEA. CDR3 nucleotides: TGCAGCTCTAGACTGGGGGATACGCAGTATTTT. Translated: CSSRLGDTQYF.

The V gene is TRBV6-6, the J gene TRBJ2-7, with 9 bases matching TRBD1. V shed 8 bases and J 3 bases; nucleotides not matched to a gene: 5. This CDR3 region has 13 residues. Per germline, CDR1 MNHNY and CDR2 SVGAGI (reference sequence). The CDR3 reads CASGTGSDYEQYF. In DNA form, the CDR3 reads TGTGCCAGCGGGACAGGGTCGGACTACGAGCAGTACTTC.

This chain links TRBV2 with TRBJ2-7; 11 bases align to TRBD2. The CDR3 length is 15 residues. Germline V gives CDR1 SNHLY, CDR2 FYNNEI. V shed 4 bases, J shed 1 base, and the junction held 3 bases outside the gene matches. This CDR3 is CASSVAGGPSYEQYF. The CDR3 coding sequence is TGTGCCAGCAGTGTAGCGGGGGGGCCTTCCTACGAGCAGTACTTC. Combining the CDR3 with reference TRBV2 and TRBJ2-7 gives the whole variable domain EPEVTQTPSHQVTQMGQEVILRCVPISNHLYFYWYRQILGQKVEFLVSFYNNEISEKSEIFDDQFSVERPDGSNFTLKIRSTKLEDSAMYFCASSVAGGPSYEQYFGPGTRLTVT.